This is a list of T cell receptor beta chains from one sample in a study of read filtering for tumor transcriptome and immune sequencing. MiXCR was run by TCRdb on the reads, yielding one entry per CDR3 protein. The sample lists around 40,000 distinct CDR3 sequences; around 15% were seen once. What was sequenced was a population of CD138-negative cells sorted from bone marrow. These receptors were obtained from a donor older than 35 with multiple myeloma. The CDR3 runs from the conserved cysteine through the conserved F or W. D genes are given only for firm matches. Some rows mark clone size as missing; the rest say once, few, many or name a class of expanded clone.

v_gene: TRBV29-1
abundance: many
d_gene: TRBD2
j_gene: TRBJ2-2
CDR3nt: TGCAGCGTTGCCGTGGGGCAAGGGAGGGCCGGGGAGCTGTTTTTT
CDR3aa: CSVAVGQGRAGELFF

v_gene: TRBV7-9
abundance: few
d_gene: -
j_gene: TRBJ2-1
CDR3nt: TGTGCCAGCACCCCCGGGTTCCCCTACAATGAGCAGTTCTTC
CDR3aa: CASTPGFPYNEQFF

v_gene: TRBV10-3
abundance: many
d_gene: TRBD2
j_gene: TRBJ2-1
CDR3nt: TGTGCCATCAGTGCATCCGGGACTAGCTTTAACAATGAGCAGTTCTTC
CDR3aa: CAISASGTSFNNEQFF

v_gene: TRBV4-3
abundance: many
d_gene: TRBD2
j_gene: TRBJ2-1
CDR3nt: TGCGCCAGCAGCCCCTTCCAACTAGCGGGAGGGCCGTACAATGAGCAGTTCTTC
CDR3aa: CASSPFQLAGGPYNEQFF

v_gene: TRBV5-1
abundance: many
d_gene: TRBD1
j_gene: TRBJ1-5
CDR3nt: TGCGCCAGCAGCTTGGAAGGGGGCATCGTAGGTCAGCCCCAGCATTTT
CDR3aa: CASSLEGGIVGQPQHF

v_gene: TRBV29-1
abundance: -
d_gene: TRBD1
j_gene: TRBJ2-1
CDR3nt: TGCAGCGTACCGGACAGGGAGATAACAAATGAGCAGTTCTTC
CDR3aa: CSVPDREITNEQFF

v_gene: TRBV5-1
abundance: many
d_gene: -
j_gene: TRBJ2-1
CDR3nt: TGCGCCAGCAGCTTGAGGGATGGCATGTACAATGAGCAGTTCTTC
CDR3aa: CASSLRDGMYNEQFF

v_gene: TRBV6-2/TRBV6-3
abundance: many
d_gene: -
j_gene: TRBJ1-1
CDR3nt: TGTGCCAGCAAATGGGGCATGAACACTGAAGCTTTCTTT
CDR3aa: CASKWGMNTEAFF

v_gene: TRBV5-5
abundance: -
d_gene: TRBD2
j_gene: TRBJ2-1
CDR3nt: TGTGCCAGCAGCCCCCAAACTAGCGGGAGTACGAATGAGCAGTTCTTC
CDR3aa: CASSPQTSGSTNEQFF

v_gene: TRBV29-1
abundance: many
d_gene: -
j_gene: TRBJ1-1
CDR3nt: TGCAGCGTTCCCGACAGTGTGAGAACTGAAGCTTTCTTT
CDR3aa: CSVPDSVRTEAFF

v_gene: TRBV18
abundance: many
d_gene: TRBD2
j_gene: TRBJ2-7
CDR3nt: TGTGCCAGCTCCCCCGGGACTAGCGGGACCGACGAGCAGTACTTC
CDR3aa: CASSPGTSGTDEQYF

v_gene: TRBV2
abundance: many
d_gene: -
j_gene: TRBJ2-1
CDR3nt: TGTGCCAGCAGGGCGAACAATGAGCAGTTCTTC
CDR3aa: CASRANNEQFF

v_gene: TRBV11-3
abundance: many
d_gene: TRBD2
j_gene: TRBJ2-1
CDR3nt: TGTGCCAGCAGCTTAGCGGGAGGACTGAATGAGCAGTTCTTC
CDR3aa: CASSLAGGLNEQFF

v_gene: TRBV2
abundance: many
d_gene: -
j_gene: TRBJ1-5
CDR3nt: TGTGCCAGCAGTGGCGAGATTAGCAATCAGCCCCAGCATTTT
CDR3aa: CASSGEISNQPQHF

v_gene: TRBV5-4
abundance: many
d_gene: -
j_gene: TRBJ2-7
CDR3nt: TGTGCCAGCAGCCCCGGCGGGCCAACCGGCGAGCAGTACTTC
CDR3aa: CASSPGGPTGEQYF

v_gene: TRBV10-3
abundance: many
d_gene: TRBD2
j_gene: TRBJ2-1
CDR3nt: TGTGCCATCAGCCGCGGACTAGCGGCATCCCCAGACAATGAGCAGTTCTTC
CDR3aa: CAISRGLAASPDNEQFF

v_gene: TRBV29-1
abundance: -
d_gene: -
j_gene: TRBJ1-3
CDR3nt: TGCAGCGTTGAGACCCGGGGCCGCTCTGGAAACACCATATATTTT
CDR3aa: CSVETRGRSGNTIYF

v_gene: TRBV10-3
abundance: many
d_gene: -
j_gene: TRBJ1-1
CDR3nt: TGTGCCATCAGTGGTGAGGGTGGTGGCACTGAAGCTTTCTTT
CDR3aa: CAISGEGGGTEAFF

v_gene: TRBV29-1
abundance: many
d_gene: TRBD2
j_gene: TRBJ2-4
CDR3nt: TGCAGCGTTGGAGGGGCGGTGACTAGCGGGGCCAAAAACATTCAGTACTTC
CDR3aa: CSVGGAVTSGAKNIQYF

v_gene: TRBV24-1
abundance: many
d_gene: -
j_gene: TRBJ1-1
CDR3nt: TGTGCCACCAGGTCGTCGGGATCAGGGACTGAAGCTTTCTTT
CDR3aa: CATRSSGSGTEAFF

v_gene: TRBV12-3/TRBV12-4
abundance: many
d_gene: -
j_gene: TRBJ1-1
CDR3nt: TGTGCCAGCAGTTTATTACCAGCGAACACTGAAGCTTTCTTT
CDR3aa: CASSLLPANTEAFF

v_gene: TRBV12-3/TRBV12-4
abundance: few
d_gene: -
j_gene: TRBJ2-3
CDR3nt: TGTGCCAGCAGTACTCACGGGAGTTTGACAGATACGCAGTATTTT
CDR3aa: CASSTHGSLTDTQYF

v_gene: TRBV5-6
abundance: few
d_gene: -
j_gene: TRBJ2-2
CDR3nt: TGTGCCAGCAGCTTGGCATCCCGAGGAATCACCGGGGAGCTGTTTTTT
CDR3aa: CASSLASRGITGELFF

v_gene: TRBV4-3
abundance: -
d_gene: TRBD1
j_gene: TRBJ1-3
CDR3nt: TGTGCCAGCAGCCAGGAGTGGACAGGGGTCGGAAACACCATATATTTT
CDR3aa: CASSQEWTGVGNTIYF

v_gene: TRBV6-5
abundance: -
d_gene: TRBD2
j_gene: TRBJ2-1
CDR3nt: TGTGCCAGCAGCGAGCTAAGCGGGAGGATGGGTGAGCAGTTCTTC
CDR3aa: CASSELSGRMGEQFF

v_gene: TRBV9
abundance: many
d_gene: -
j_gene: TRBJ1-6
CDR3nt: TGTGCCAGCAGCGTAGATCCGAGCCCCAATTCACCCCTCCACTTT
CDR3aa: CASSVDPSPNSPLHF

v_gene: TRBV24-1
abundance: many
d_gene: -
j_gene: TRBJ2-5
CDR3nt: TGTGCCACCAGTGATTTAACACAGGGCCAGACCCAGTACTTC
CDR3aa: CATSDLTQGQTQYF

v_gene: TRBV7-8
abundance: many
d_gene: -
j_gene: TRBJ2-7
CDR3nt: TGTGCCAGCAGCCTGGGACCGCACTACGAGCAGTACTTC
CDR3aa: CASSLGPHYEQYF

v_gene: TRBV7-2
abundance: many
d_gene: -
j_gene: TRBJ1-1
CDR3nt: TGTGCCAGCAGCCTTACAACCGGGACAATCACTGAAGCTTTCTTT
CDR3aa: CASSLTTGTITEAFF

v_gene: TRBV2
abundance: many
d_gene: -
j_gene: TRBJ2-1
CDR3nt: TGTGCCCTCGGGCAGGGTAGTATCAATGAGCAGTTCTTC
CDR3aa: CALGQGSINEQFF

v_gene: TRBV4-1
abundance: -
d_gene: TRBD2
j_gene: TRBJ2-1
CDR3nt: TGCGCCAGCAGCCAGGAGCCCGCCGGGACTAAACTCCATGAGCAGTCCTTC
CDR3aa: CASSQEPAGTKLHEQSF

v_gene: TRBV18
abundance: many
d_gene: -
j_gene: TRBJ1-1
CDR3nt: TGTGCCAGCTCACCATTCGAAGGGCTCGGCGCTGAAGCTTTCTTT
CDR3aa: CASSPFEGLGAEAFF

v_gene: TRBV10-3
abundance: -
d_gene: -
j_gene: TRBJ1-6
CDR3nt: TGTGCCATCAGTGAATGGCCCCTAGGGGTGAAGTCACCCCTCCACTTT
CDR3aa: CAISEWPLGVKSPLHF

v_gene: TRBV2
abundance: -
d_gene: -
j_gene: TRBJ1-1
CDR3nt: TGTGCCAGCAGTGGCAGCCGGGCGGTGGACACTGAAGCATTCTTT
CDR3aa: CASSGSRAVDTEAFF

v_gene: TRBV29-1
abundance: -
d_gene: TRBD1
j_gene: TRBJ1-1
CDR3nt: TGCAGCGTTGACACTACAGGGGCTGAAGCTTTCTTT
CDR3aa: CSVDTTGAEAFF

v_gene: TRBV7-7
abundance: -
d_gene: -
j_gene: TRBJ2-5
CDR3nt: TGTGCTAGCAGCTTAAGACAGGAGAACCAAGAGGCCCAGTACTTC
CDR3aa: CASSLRQENQEAQYF

v_gene: TRBV11-2
abundance: -
d_gene: -
j_gene: TRBJ1-2
CDR3nt: TGTGCCAGCAGCTTGGCTGGGGCAAACTATGGCTACACCTTC
CDR3aa: CASSLAGANYGYTF

v_gene: TRBV20-1
abundance: many
d_gene: -
j_gene: TRBJ2-7
CDR3nt: TGCAGTGCTAGAGATGGGGCAGGATATACCTACGAGCAGTACTTC
CDR3aa: CSARDGAGYTYEQYF

v_gene: TRBV29-1
abundance: many
d_gene: TRBD2
j_gene: TRBJ2-1
CDR3nt: TGCAGCGTTGAAGTTGGGCCTAGCGGGAGTGTTGGTGAGCAGTTCTTC
CDR3aa: CSVEVGPSGSVGEQFF

v_gene: TRBV3-1
abundance: -
d_gene: -
j_gene: TRBJ2-3
CDR3nt: TGTGCCAGCAGCCAAGACACGGCGGGCCCAACAGGCACAGATACGCAGTATTTT
CDR3aa: CASSQDTAGPTGTDTQYF

v_gene: TRBV29-1
abundance: many
d_gene: TRBD1
j_gene: TRBJ2-2
CDR3nt: TGCAGCGTTGGGACAGGGGGGTTTACCGGGGAGCTGTTTTTT
CDR3aa: CSVGTGGFTGELFF

v_gene: TRBV6-2/TRBV6-3
abundance: many
d_gene: -
j_gene: TRBJ1-1
CDR3nt: TGTGCCAGCAGTCCCCAACAGGGATATACTGAAGCTTTCTTT
CDR3aa: CASSPQQGYTEAFF